This record concerns one T cell receptor (beta chain) sequence. The data belong to a study of blood T cell repertoires in COVID-19. Study context: Acute and convalescent COVID-19 specimens originated in the United States, Italy and Spain. Nucleic acid was either cDNA or gDNA, and it came from T cells, B-cell-depleted T cells, or PBMCs.

As processed by the authors: Amplification of reference gene primers was used by the study to estimate nucleated cell counts. Libraries were prepared by immunoSEQ multiplex PCR; TCRdb keeps only in-frame clonotypes and omits some of them. The DNA gave D and trimming, while V, J and clone size come from that table. The sample contains over 100,000 clones, roughly nine tenths of which appear only once. Deletions cut 3 bases from V and 2 bases from J, with 7 bases between. The CDR3 runs to 14 residues. CDR1 is SEHNR, CDR2 FQNEAQ, per germline (reference sequence). The TCR comes from a human donor in a cohort sampled during active COVID-19. Sequenced sample: peripheral blood. The V gene is TRBV7-9, the J gene TRBJ1-4; the D gene is possibly TRBD1 (5 bases). The CDR3 protein is CASSFGGTNEKLFF. In DNA form, the CDR3 reads TGTGCCAGCAGCTTTGGGGGGACTAATGAAAAACTGTTTTTT.